This TCR beta chain was profiled in a study of Ad26.COV2.S vaccination and SARS-CoV-2 variants. Study observations and caveats: Breadth, reportedly substantial, characterized the spike-specific CD8+ and CD4+ T cell responses after vaccination.

The CDR3 is 12 amino acids in total, end residues counted. Germline V gene data show CDR1 as SQVTM and CDR2 as ANQGSEA. On this clone itself: Antigen: not known. The DNA is omitted, as the CDR3 cannot be located on it reliably, and the CDR3 follows TCRdb's listing.

Treatment in this sample: 19 received Ad26.COV2.S at low or high dose, single or two shots; 5 received placebo; per-sample allocation not given. Following the first vaccine or placebo injection, samples were taken on day 63. The method was immunoSEQ multiplex PCR; TCRdb's version includes in-frame clones alone and lacks a portion of them. The sample shows roughly 300,000 clones, approximately 90% of them seen only once. The chain carries TRBV29-1 and TRBJ1-1; the table's TRBD1 call for D was not verified on the DNA. The source material was peripheral blood, sampled in a trial of Ad26.COV2.S vaccine versus placebo. This clonotype was sampled from a person between 18 and 65 years old who received the Ad26.COV2.S COVID-19 vaccine or a placebo. CDR3 region: CSVGQGSNSGFF.